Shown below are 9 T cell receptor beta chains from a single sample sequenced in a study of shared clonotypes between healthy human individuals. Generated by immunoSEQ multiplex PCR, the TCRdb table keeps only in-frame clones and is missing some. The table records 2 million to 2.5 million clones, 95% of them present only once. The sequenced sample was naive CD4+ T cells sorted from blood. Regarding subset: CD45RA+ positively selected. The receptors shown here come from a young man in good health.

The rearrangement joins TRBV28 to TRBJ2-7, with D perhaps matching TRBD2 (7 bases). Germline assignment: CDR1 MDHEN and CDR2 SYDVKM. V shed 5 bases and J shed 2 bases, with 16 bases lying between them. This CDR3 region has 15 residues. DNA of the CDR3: TGTGCCAGCAGTAGGGGGGGGCAGCTTACCTACGAGCAGTACTTC. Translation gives CASSRGGQLTYEQYF.

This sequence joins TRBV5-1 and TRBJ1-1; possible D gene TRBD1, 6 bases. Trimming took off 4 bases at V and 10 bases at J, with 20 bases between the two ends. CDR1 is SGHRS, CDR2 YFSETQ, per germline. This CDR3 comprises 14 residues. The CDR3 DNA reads TGCGCCAGCAGCCCCAATCAGATTAAAGGGGGAGCTTTCTTT. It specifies CASSPNQIKGGAFF.

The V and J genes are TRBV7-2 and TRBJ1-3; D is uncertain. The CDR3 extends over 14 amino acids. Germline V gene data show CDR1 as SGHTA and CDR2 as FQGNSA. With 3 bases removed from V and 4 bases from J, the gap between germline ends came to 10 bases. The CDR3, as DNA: TGTGCCAGCAGCTTTGATGGTAGCGGAAACACCATATATTTT. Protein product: CASSFDGSGNTIYF.

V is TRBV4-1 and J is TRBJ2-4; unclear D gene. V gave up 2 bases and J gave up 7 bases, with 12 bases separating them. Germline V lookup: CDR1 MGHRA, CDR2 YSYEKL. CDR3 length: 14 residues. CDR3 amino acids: CASSQSGSANIQYF. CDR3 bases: TGCGCCAGCAGCCAATCAGGCAGTGCCAACATTCAGTACTTC.

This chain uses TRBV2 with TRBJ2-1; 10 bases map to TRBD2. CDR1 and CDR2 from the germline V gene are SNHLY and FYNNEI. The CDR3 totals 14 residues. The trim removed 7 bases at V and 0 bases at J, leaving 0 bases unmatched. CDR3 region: CASKRGGSYNEQFF. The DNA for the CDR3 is TGTGCCAGCAAGCGGGGGGGCTCCTACAATGAGCAGTTCTTC.

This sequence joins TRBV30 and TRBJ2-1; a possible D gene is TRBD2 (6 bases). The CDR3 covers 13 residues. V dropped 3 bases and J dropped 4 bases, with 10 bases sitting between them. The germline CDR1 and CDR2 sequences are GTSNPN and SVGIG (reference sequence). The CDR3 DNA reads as TGTGCCTGGAGGGCGGGAACTTACAATGAGCAGTTCTTC. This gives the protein CAWRAGTYNEQFF.

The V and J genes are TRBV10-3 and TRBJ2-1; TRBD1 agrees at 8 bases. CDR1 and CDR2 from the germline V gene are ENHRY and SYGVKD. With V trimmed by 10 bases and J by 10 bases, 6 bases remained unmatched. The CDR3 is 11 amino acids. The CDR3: CASDRGGEQFF. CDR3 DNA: TGTGCCAGTGACAGGGGAGGAGAGCAGTTCTTC.

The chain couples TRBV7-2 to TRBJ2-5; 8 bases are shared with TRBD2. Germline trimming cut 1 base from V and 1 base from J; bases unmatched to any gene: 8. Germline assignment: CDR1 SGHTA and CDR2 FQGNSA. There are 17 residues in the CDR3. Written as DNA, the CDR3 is TGTGCCAGCAGCTTAGGAGCGGGAGTGACGCGCCAAGAGACCCAGTACTTC. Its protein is CASSLGAGVTRQETQYF.

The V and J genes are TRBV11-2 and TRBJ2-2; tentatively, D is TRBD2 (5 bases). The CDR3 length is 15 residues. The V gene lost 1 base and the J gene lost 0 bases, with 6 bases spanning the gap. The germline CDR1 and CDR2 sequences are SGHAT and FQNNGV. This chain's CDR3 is CASSLAGTNTGELFF. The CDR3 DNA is TGTGCCAGCAGCTTAGCGGGGACGAACACCGGGGAGCTGTTTTTT.